The next 21 T cell receptor beta chains were all read from a single sample in a study of graft-versus-host responses after intestinal transplantation. No antigen is known for these receptors. Clones were sequenced by immunoSEQ multiplex PCR, and TCRdb holds only the in-frame ones, with some missing. The top ten hold approximately 0.5% of the sample, which has around 77,000 clones, roughly 94% seen once. The sample consisted of unstimulated CD8+ T cells sorted from spleen or lymph node cells, taken before intestinal transplant. Source of these receptors: a human donor who received an intestinal transplant.

J is TRBJ2-7 and V is TRBV6-1; perhaps D is TRBD1 or TRBD2 (6 bases each). Germline CDR1 reads MNHNS; CDR2 reads SASEGT. This CDR3 is built from 14 residues. V lost 7 bases, J lost 6 bases, and 19 bases lay in between. The DNA of the CDR3 is TGTGCCAGCACCGAAGGGGGGCGCGGAGGCGAGCAGTACTTC. Translated, it gives CASTEGGRGGEQYF.

The chain couples TRBV6-5 to TRBJ2-3; 11 bases are a match to TRBD2. Unmatched junction bases numbered 2, after V lost 4 bases and J lost 2 bases. There are 15 residues in the CDR3. Germline V gene data show CDR1 as MNHEY and CDR2 as SVGAGI. CDR3 in amino acids: CASSSGLADTDTQYF. The CDR3 coding sequence is TGTGCCAGCAGTTCGGGACTAGCGGACACAGATACGCAGTATTTT.

The chain is built from TRBV5-1 and TRBJ2-5, with TRBD2 as a possible D gene (7 bases). V lost 5 bases, J lost 2 bases, and 10 bases lay in between. Per germline, CDR1 SGHRS and CDR2 YFSETQ. This CDR3 contains 13 residues. Here the CDR3 DNA reads TGCGCCAGCAGGGGAGGGGGACAAGAGACCCAGTACTTC. It specifies CASRGGGQETQYF.

The chain employs TRBV4-1 and TRBJ2-3, with D uncertain. This CDR3 is 17 amino acids long. CDR1 and CDR2 (germline): MGHRA, YSYEKL. The V gene lost 0 bases and the J gene lost 0 bases, with 13 bases spanning the gap. CDR3 in DNA: TGCGCCAGCAGCCAAGATTCAATACTGACCAGCACAGATACGCAGTATTTT. Translated, it gives CASSQDSILTSTDTQYF.

V is TRBV19 and J is TRBJ2-7, with 9 bases that match TRBD2. Trimming took 3 bases from V and 2 from J; bases not matched to a gene: 2. CDR3 length: 14 residues. Germline CDR1 LNHDA, CDR2 SQIVND (reference sequence). In DNA, the CDR3 is TGTGCCAGTAGTATTGCTAGCGGGGCCTACGAGCAGTACTTC. Protein: CASSIASGAYEQYF.

The genes are TRBV30 and TRBJ2-7, with 7 bases that match TRBD2. There are 13 residues in the CDR3. Unmatched junction bases numbered 1, after V lost 0 bases and J lost 2 bases. The germline V gene encodes CDR1 GTSNPN and CDR2 SVGIG (reference sequence). The CDR3 DNA reads as TGTGCCTGGAGTGTAGCGGGGACCTACGAGCAGTACTTC. Protein: CAWSVAGTYEQYF.

The count of this clone is one. V gene TRBV9 combines with J gene TRBJ2-1; D is perhaps TRBD2 (5 bases). V dropped 4 bases and J dropped 4 bases, with 15 bases sitting between them. CDR1 and CDR2 (germline): SGDLS, YYNGEE. The CDR3 is made up of 15 amino acids. CDR3 in DNA: TGTGCCAGCAGCCTCGGACTGAATCGGTACAATGAGCAGTTCTTC. Protein product: CASSLGLNRYNEQFF.

V usage is TRBV6-1 and J usage is TRBJ2-7; 10 positions agree with TRBD2. The CDR3 runs to 15 residues. CDR1 and CDR2 from the germline V gene are MNHNS and SASEGT. With 2 bases clipped from V and 5 bases from J, the junction kept 6 bases outside the gene matches. CDR3 nucleotide sequence: TGTGCCAGCAGTGAAATGGTAGCGGGAGGCCACGAGCAGTACTTC. Protein sequence: CASSEMVAGGHEQYF.

The J gene is TRBJ2-7, the V gene TRBV5-8; D not resolved. Trimming took 0 bases from V and 0 from J, leaving 7 bases between them. Germline lookup yields CDR1 SGHTS and CDR2 YDEGEE. The CDR3 covers 14 residues. The CDR3 reads CASSLGLISYEQYF. The CDR3 DNA reads TGTGCCAGCAGCTTGGGACTGATCTCCTACGAGCAGTACTTC.

The chain recombines TRBV9 with TRBJ2-3; the D gene could be TRBD1 or TRBD2 (5 bases each). V was clipped by 2 bases and J by 1 base, with 8 bases between them. Germline-derived CDR1 and CDR2 are SGDLS and YYNGEE. The CDR3 runs 14 residues. CDR3 region: CASSVGRGTDTQYF. CDR3 nucleotides: TGTGCCAGCAGCGTGGGACGGGGCACAGATACGCAGTATTTT.

The rearrangement uses TRBV7-9 and TRBJ2-1; D gene unclear. Germline CDR1 and CDR2: SEHNR and FQNEAQ (reference sequence). Trimming cost V 2 bases and J 9 bases, with 2 bases left between them. CDR3 size: 10 residues. The CDR3 region is CASSLSEQFF. The CDR3 nucleotides read TGTGCCAGCAGCTTAAGTGAGCAGTTCTTC.

The chain uses TRBV19 and TRBJ2-5; no definite D call. V was pared by 6 bases and J by 2 bases, with 7 bases between. CDR1 LNHDA and CDR2 SQIVND come from the germline V gene (reference sequence). The CDR3 totals 12 residues. CDR3 amino acids: CASRFGQETQYF. CDR3 coding DNA: TGTGCCAGTAGGTTCGGACAAGAGACCCAGTACTTC.

The chain employs TRBV7-2 and TRBJ2-1; 10 bases agree with TRBD2. The V gene end was trimmed by 2 bases and the J gene end by 3 bases; junction bases not matched to a gene: 4. CDR1 and CDR2 (germline): SGHTA, FQGNSA. The CDR3 extends over 16 amino acids. CDR3 DNA sequence: TGTGCCAGCAGCTTACTAGCGGGAGTAAGCTACAATGAGCAGTTCTTC. This gives the protein CASSLLAGVSYNEQFF.

The J gene is TRBJ2-5, the V gene TRBV4-2; the match to TRBD2 covers 7 bases. Germline lookup yields CDR1 LGHNA and CDR2 YNFKEQ. J gave up 0 bases and V 2 bases, and 6 bases lay outside the gene matches. The CDR3 is 16 residues long. CDR3 in amino acids: CASSQRVAGYQETQYF. In DNA form, the CDR3 reads TGTGCCAGCAGCCAAAGGGTAGCGGGCTACCAAGAGACCCAGTACTTC.

This rearrangement joins TRBV7-9 to TRBJ2-1; D possibly corresponds to TRBD2 (6 bases). The V gene lost 3 bases and the J gene lost 0 bases, with 12 bases spanning the gap. Germline CDR1 reads SEHNR; CDR2 reads FQNEAQ (reference sequence). The CDR3 length is 16 residues. The CDR3: CASSFDRGSSYNEQFF. The DNA for the CDR3 is TGTGCCAGCAGCTTCGACCGGGGGAGCTCCTACAATGAGCAGTTCTTC.

This clone came up once. The chain is built from TRBV28 and TRBJ2-1; the match to TRBD2 covers 11 bases. The CDR3 totals 15 residues. V dropped 6 bases and J dropped 3; count of bases not matched to a gene: 4. CDR1 and CDR2 (germline): MDHEN, SYDVKM. Here the CDR3 reads CASRPGTSGYNEQFF. The CDR3 nucleotides read TGTGCCAGCAGGCCCGGGACTAGCGGCTACAATGAGCAGTTCTTC.

This clone was recorded once. CDR3 residues: CASSLEGAYEQYF. Here the CDR3 DNA reads TGTGCCAGCAGCTTGGAAGGAGCCTACGAGCAGTACTTC. The rearrangement uses TRBV5-4 and TRBJ2-7, with no clear D. Per the germline V gene, CDR1 is SGHNT and CDR2 is YYREEE (reference sequence). CDR3 size: 13 residues. Trimming shortened V by 0 bases and J by 2 bases, and 6 bases separated the two germline ends.

This sequence joins TRBV23-1 and TRBJ1-6, with TRBD1 matching 8 bases. TRBV23-1 is placed among ORFs of uncertain function. The CDR3 spans 15 residues. The CDR3 reads CTKTRGRGVNSPLHF. In DNA, the CDR3 is TGCACCAAAACCAGGGGGCGCGGTGTTAATTCACCCCTCCACTTT.

This chain joins TRBV5-5 and TRBJ1-6; D is ambiguous. In germline, CDR1 is SGHKS, CDR2 YYEKEE (reference sequence). The V gene lost 2 bases and the J gene lost 9 bases, with 9 bases spanning the gap. CDR3 length: 13 amino acids. CDR3 DNA: TGTGCCAGCAGCTTAGGGTATGCTTCACCCCTCCACTTT. This codes for CASSLGYASPLHF.

The chain has TRBV9 and TRBJ2-3; D possibly corresponds to TRBD2 (6 bases). This CDR3 contains 17 residues. V was trimmed by 2 bases and J by 2 bases, leaving 18 bases between them. Germline loops: CDR1 SGDLS, CDR2 YYNGEE. CDR3: CASSVKSGLSITDTQYF. The CDR3 DNA reads TGTGCCAGCAGCGTTAAATCGGGACTTTCCATCACAGATACGCAGTATTTT.

This chain uses TRBV7-9 with TRBJ2-6, with D possibly TRBD2 on 7 matching bases. This CDR3 spans 17 amino acids. CDR1 and CDR2 (germline): SEHNR, FQNEAQ (reference sequence). V shed 2 bases and J shed 4 bases, with 15 bases lying between them. CDR3 region: CASSLWAGALGANVLTF. Here the CDR3 DNA reads TGTGCCAGCAGCTTATGGGCGGGGGCGCTAGGGGCCAACGTCCTGACTTTC.